The clone carrying this TCR beta chain was counted between two and nine times. Profiled with immunoSEQ multiplex PCR; TCRdb holds only in-frame clones, not every one. This sample has about 130,000 clones, with about 80% found just once. This sample is drawn from a study of blood T cell repertoires in COVID-19. Looking at the study overall: COVID-19 samples, acute and convalescent, were from the United States, Italy and Spain.

V was shortened by 5 bases and J by 10 bases, with 12 bases between the two germline ends. Germline lookup yields CDR1 LNHDA and CDR2 SQIVND (reference sequence). The CDR3 consists of 13 residues. This TCR came from a woman aged 50 to 60 with acute or convalescent COVID-19. The sample comprised peripheral blood. The chain combines TRBV19 with TRBJ1-6; D remains unclear. The CDR3 DNA is TGTGCCAGTAGTCCGAAATTTGGCTCACCCCTCCACTTT. Amino acids: CASSPKFGSPLHF. Filled out from reference TRBV19 and TRBJ1-6, the complete variable domain reads DGGITQSPKYLFRKEGQNVTLSCEQNLNHDAMYWYRQDPGQGLRLIYYSQIVNDFQKGDIAEGYSVSREKKESFPLTVTSAQKNPTAFYLCASSPKFGSPLHFGNGTRLTVT.